This record looks at one T cell receptor beta chain sequence and its context. A single count supports this clone. The antigen this receptor binds is unknown. Base qualities are not provided; no much larger clone lies one nucleotide away. TCR CDR3 regions were amplified from genomic DNA by multiplex PCR using the deep immunoSEQ assay. Extracted genomic DNA from each cell subset was spread evenly across all wells of several immunoSEQ 96-well plates, with each plate serving as a replicate. For unsorted PBMC, around 290 ng of genomic DNA, equivalent to about 30,000 T cell genomes, went into each replicate PCR. Unsorted PBMC genomic DNA was sequenced across ten immunoSEQ deep assay plates. The purified libraries were quantified using a Qubit 3.0 fluorometer, sized with a Bioanalyzer 2100, and then quantified again using the KAPA Library Quantification kit. A separate single-read 150-cycle Illumina NextSeq 550 flow cell was used to sequence each immunoSEQ 96-well plate. Processing in the source paper ran as follows. The immunoSEQ output contained only junctional sequences without quality scores, so filtering could not match that applied to full-length reads. To assign V/J genes and CDR3, sequences were annotated using PyIR, a Python wrapper for IgBLAST v1.9, with IMGT germline references. Reads with weak V/J assignments (E-value above 1e-6), missing CDR3, stop codons, out-of-frame junctions, or ambiguous translated residues were removed. V3J clonotypes were defined by identical inferred V gene, J gene, and CDR3 amino acid sequence. The percentage overlap between two repertoires was calculated by dividing the number of shared unique clonotypes by the size of the smaller repertoire. Richness of each repertoire was evaluated using RTK rarefaction, the Chao1 estimator, and Recon v2.1 estimates of unobserved clonotypes. In its TCRdb copy, this immuneACCESS table keeps in-frame sequences only and misses some clones. Where compared with another copy, unresolved V genes explain less than half of these, and the others have no known cause. V and J calls and clone size come straight from that table; D and trimming were deduced from the DNA. Here the sample has about 480,000 clones; roughly 79% occur a single time. The leading ten clones occupy roughly an eighth of the sample.

Including the terminal cysteine and phenylalanine, the CDR3 comprises 16 residues. Of the read, only the CDR3 DNA is kept; its 48 bases are in frame from base 1. The trim is 3 bases for V and 10 bases for J, with a gap of 21 bases between the germline ends. The germline V gene sets CDR1 to MNHEY and CDR2 to SVGAGI. Donors were healthy HIV-negative adults with no recently reported acute infections or vaccinations. Every donor was a Caucasian adult living in Nashville, Tennessee, USA. For unsorted samples, tens of millions of PBMCs were counted, and genomic DNA was extracted using the QIAamp DNA Blood Mini kit. After blood collection by leukapheresis, PBMCs were isolated using Ficoll-Histopaque density gradient centrifugation and then cryopreserved in the vapor phase of liquid nitrogen. This sample is part of a study of shared clonotypes between healthy human individuals (dated by TCRdb to 2018 to 2020). Study-level background: A few men and a couple of women, aged 18 to 49 years, made up the cohort. Leukapheresis yielded between about 0.94 and 10 billion PBMCs per donor. To estimate repertoire size and how much clonotypes are shared between individuals, the study performed deep sequencing of blood TCR repertoires from five healthy adults. To increase sequencing depth and limit assay-specific biases, TCR repertoire library preparation and sequencing were carried out by different laboratories using diverse techniques.

The study at large found these results: Pairwise subsampling led to the expectation that sequencing depth would affect the degree of clonotype sharing among donors. The small number of donors limited the genetic and exposure-history diversity represented. Only blood was sampled, and tissue TCR repertoires likely differ from those in blood.

The sample taken for sequencing was PBMCs. Recombination linked TRBV6-5 to TRBJ1-4, with the D gene uncertain. The TCR was taken from a woman in her thirties or forties in good health. Some clones in this sample may be carry-over from other donors' samples. The CDR3 is CASSYLGTPTLGKLFF. The nucleotides are TGTGCCAGCAGTTATCTGGGAACGCCGACCCTAGGAAAACTGTTTTTT.